This is a list of T cell receptor beta chains from one sample in a study of blood T cell repertoires in COVID-19. Libraries were prepared by immunoSEQ multiplex PCR; TCRdb keeps only in-frame clonotypes and omits some of them. The data contain a few hundred thousand clones, over 80% of them singletons. Sequenced input: peripheral blood. Source of these receptors: a woman in her forties or fifties with COVID-19, enrolled during active disease. Both conserved end residues are part of each CDR3. Each record gives: V gene, D gene, clone size, J gene, CDR3 protein, CDR3 DNA. A D gene is named only where the DNA matches it firmly. Clone sizes are given selectively: once, few, many, or a class where the clone is expanded.

TRBV27	.	.	TRBJ1-5	CASSFLGRGGNQPQHF	TGTGCCAGCAGTTTCCTAGGTAGGGGGGGTAATCAGCCCCAGCATTTT
TRBV5-1	.	.	TRBJ1-1	CASSFQGGPEAFF	TGCGCCAGCAGCTTTCAGGGAGGCCCTGAAGCTTTCTTT
TRBV6-5	TRBD1	.	TRBJ1-5	CASRPGQFNQPQHF	TGTGCCAGCAGGCCGGGACAGTTCAATCAGCCCCAGCATTTT
TRBV18	.	.	TRBJ1-3	CASSPQGGRNTIYF	TGTGCCAGCTCACCTCAGGGTGGGCGAAACACCATATATTTT
TRBV24-1	TRBD1	.	TRBJ2-3	CATSAQGWSTDTQYF	TGTGCCACCAGTGCACAGGGGTGGAGCACAGATACGCAGTATTTT
TRBV4-1	.	.	TRBJ1-1	CASSQSGLGGVNTEAFF	TGCGCCAGCAGCCAAAGTGGATTAGGAGGGGTCAACACTGAAGCTTTCTTT
TRBV7-6	TRBD1	.	TRBJ2-2	CASRPGQGVFGELFF	TGTGCCAGCAGACCGGGACAGGGGGTTTTCGGGGAGCTGTTTTTT
TRBV11-2	TRBD2	.	TRBJ2-3	CGSGRALRDTQYF	TGTGGTAGCGGGAGGGCCCTCAGGGATACGCAGTATTTT
TRBV7-3	TRBD2	.	TRBJ2-3	CASSSLAGVLDTQYF	TGTGCCAGCAGTTCTCTAGCGGGAGTTTTGGATACGCAGTATTTT
TRBV5-5	TRBD1	.	TRBJ2-3	CASSPLTGSTDTQYF	TGTGCCAGCAGCCCGTTGACAGGGAGCACAGATACGCAGTATTTT
TRBV27	.	.	TRBJ1-2	CASSLNGNRAYPQVYGYTF	TGTGCCAGCAGTTTAAATGGTAACAGGGCTTACCCCCAGGTCTATGGCTACACCTTC
TRBV9	TRBD2	.	TRBJ2-5	CASSVLAGGGETQYF	TGTGCCAGCAGCGTTCTAGCGGGAGGTGGAGAGACCCAGTACTTC
TRBV30	TRBD1	.	TRBJ2-5	CARDRGGETQYF	TGTGCCCGGGACAGGGGCGGGGAGACCCAGTACTTC
TRBV7-8	TRBD1	.	TRBJ1-1	CASSPGGWGAEAFF	TGTGCCAGCAGCCCAGGGGGTTGGGGGGCTGAAGCTTTCTTT
TRBV11-3	TRBD2	.	TRBJ2-5	CASSSRLAGKQQETQYF	TGTGCCAGCAGCTCTCGACTAGCGGGAAAGCAGCAAGAGACCCAGTACTTC
TRBV11-3	TRBD2	.	TRBJ2-1	CASSPRLAGNPNEQFF	TGTGCCAGCAGCCCAAGACTAGCGGGAAACCCCAATGAGCAGTTCTTC
TRBV4-2	.	.	TRBJ1-6	CASSQEGRTNYNSPLHF	TGTGCCAGCAGCCAAGAGGGCAGAACCAACTATAATTCACCCCTCCACTTT
TRBV5-6	.	.	TRBJ1-2	CASESRGNGYTF	TGTGCCAGTGAGAGCCGGGGAAATGGCTACACCTTC
TRBV5-1	TRBD2	.	TRBJ2-7	CASTLSTLAVSYEQYF	TGCGCCAGCACCTTGAGCACACTAGCGGTGTCCTACGAGCAGTACTTC
TRBV19	TRBD1	.	TRBJ1-5	CASSWDSPHQPQHF	TGTGCCAGTAGTTGGGACAGCCCGCATCAGCCCCAGCATTTT
TRBV29-1	TRBD1	.	TRBJ1-3	CSVAGQGAGNTIYF	TGCAGCGTTGCCGGCCAGGGGGCTGGAAACACCATATATTTT
TRBV7-8	TRBD1	few	TRBJ2-7	CASSRGTGVYEQYF	TGTGCCAGCAGCCGAGGGACAGGGGTCTACGAGCAGTACTTC
TRBV19	.	.	TRBJ1-4	CASSTPLTGEKLFF	TGTGCCAGTAGTACTCCGCTGACGGGTGAAAAACTGTTTTTT
TRBV5-1	.	.	TRBJ2-7	CASSWTTSYEQYF	TGCGCCAGCAGCTGGACGACTAGCTACGAGCAGTACTTC
TRBV28	.	.	TRBJ2-5	CASSAVGHGFQETQYF	TGTGCCAGCAGTGCCGTGGGACACGGTTTCCAAGAGACCCAGTACTTC
TRBV5-4	.	once	TRBJ2-2	CASSYRRGPKINGELFF	TGTGCCAGCAGCTACCGGCGGGGGCCTAAAATTAACGGGGAGCTGTTTTTT
TRBV23-1	.	once	TRBJ1-1	CASSPYRGGTGMNTEAFF	TGCGCCAGCAGTCCCTACCGCGGAGGGACGGGCATGAACACTGAAGCTTTCTTT
TRBV19	.	.	TRBJ2-5	CASSTPRLEETQYF	TGTGCCAGTAGTACCCCTCGACTAGAAGAGACCCAGTACTTC
TRBV7-9	TRBD1	.	TRBJ2-5	CASSLPGQSRRIRETQYF	TGTGCCAGCAGCTTACCGGGACAGTCAAGACGTATCCGAGAGACCCAGTACTTC
TRBV3-1/TRBV3-2	TRBD2	.	TRBJ2-1	CASSQEIGGLADYNEQFF	TGTGCCAGCAGCCAAGAAATTGGGGGACTAGCGGATTACAATGAGCAGTTCTTC
TRBV5-4	.	.	TRBJ2-7	CASSLQNTYEQYF	TGTGCCAGCAGCTTACAGAATACCTACGAGCAGTACTTC
TRBV7-3	TRBD2	.	TRBJ2-1	CASSLRTSGRGGVEQFF	TGTGCCAGCAGCTTACGGACTAGCGGGAGGGGGGGCGTTGAGCAGTTCTTC
TRBV7-2	.	.	TRBJ1-2	CASSPQRGSFGSYTF	TGTGCCAGCAGCCCCCAAAGGGGCAGTTTTGGGAGCTACACCTTC
TRBV7-9	TRBD1	.	TRBJ1-2	CASSLGPDRGNYGYTF	TGTGCCAGCAGCTTGGGACCGGACAGGGGTAACTATGGCTACACCTTC
TRBV7-9	.	.	TRBJ2-1	CASSFPLSTYNEQFF	TGTGCCAGCAGCTTTCCTCTATCCACCTACAATGAGCAGTTCTTC
TRBV29-1	TRBD1	.	TRBJ1-1	CSVLDRAYTEAFF	TGCAGCGTATTGGACAGGGCTTACACTGAAGCTTTCTTT
TRBV24-1	TRBD1	.	TRBJ1-5	CATSDGQTGWNQPQHF	TGTGCCACCAGTGATGGTCAGACAGGGTGGAATCAGCCCCAGCATTTT
TRBV6-6	.	.	TRBJ2-7	CASTGTPAYEQYF	TGTGCCAGTACAGGGACGCCTGCCTACGAGCAGTACTTC
TRBV19	TRBD1	.	TRBJ1-6	CASSDRGIRRSPLHF	TGTGCCAGCTCGGACAGGGGCATAAGAAGGTCACCCCTCCACTTT
TRBV3-1/TRBV3-2	.	.	TRBJ1-3	CASSQGGGLPSGNTIYF	TGTGCCAGCAGCCAAGGGGGGGGGCTACCCTCTGGAAACACCATATATTTT
TRBV19	TRBD1	.	TRBJ2-7	CASNPGQGRYEQYF	TGTGCCAGTAACCCGGGACAGGGCAGGTACGAGCAGTACTTC
TRBV18	TRBD1	.	TRBJ2-5	CASSAGTGVQETQYF	TGTGCCAGCTCGGCCGGGACAGGGGTCCAAGAGACCCAGTACTTC